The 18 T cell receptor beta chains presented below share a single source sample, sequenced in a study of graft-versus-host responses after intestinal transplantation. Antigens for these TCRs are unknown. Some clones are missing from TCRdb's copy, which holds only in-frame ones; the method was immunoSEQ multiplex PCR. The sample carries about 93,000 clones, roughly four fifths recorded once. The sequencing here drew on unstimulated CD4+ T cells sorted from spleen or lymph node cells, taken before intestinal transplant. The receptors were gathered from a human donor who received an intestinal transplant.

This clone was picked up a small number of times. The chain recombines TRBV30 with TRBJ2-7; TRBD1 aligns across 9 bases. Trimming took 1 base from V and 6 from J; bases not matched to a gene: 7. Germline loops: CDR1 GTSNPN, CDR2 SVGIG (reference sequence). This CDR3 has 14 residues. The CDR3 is CAWSDVGQGGEQYF. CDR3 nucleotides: TGTGCCTGGAGTGACGTGGGACAGGGAGGCGAGCAGTACTTC.

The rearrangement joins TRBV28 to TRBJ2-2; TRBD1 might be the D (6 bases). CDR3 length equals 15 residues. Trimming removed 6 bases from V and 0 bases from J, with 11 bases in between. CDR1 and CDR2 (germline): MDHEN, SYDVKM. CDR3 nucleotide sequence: TGTGCCAGCAGGCCCGGGACAACGAACACCGGGGAGCTGTTTTTT. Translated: CASRPGTTNTGELFF.

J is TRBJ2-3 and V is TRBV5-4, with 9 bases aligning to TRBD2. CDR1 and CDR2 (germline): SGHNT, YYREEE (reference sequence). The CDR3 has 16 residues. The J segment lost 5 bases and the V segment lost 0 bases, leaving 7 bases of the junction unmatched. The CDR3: CASSLGGGGGGDTQYF. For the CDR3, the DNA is TGTGCCAGCAGCTTGGGCGGCGGGGGGGGTGGAGATACGCAGTATTTT.

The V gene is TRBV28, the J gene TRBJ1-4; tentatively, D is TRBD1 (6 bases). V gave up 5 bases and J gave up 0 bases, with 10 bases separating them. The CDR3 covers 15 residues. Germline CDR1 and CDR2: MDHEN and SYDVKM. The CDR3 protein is CASSPRQATNEKLFF. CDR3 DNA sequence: TGTGCCAGCAGTCCCAGACAGGCAACTAATGAAAAACTGTTTTTT.

CDR3 DNA: TGTGCCAGCAGTATCAGGGAAGGAGAGACCCAGTACTTC. Translating it yields CASSIREGETQYF. This chain joins TRBV27 and TRBJ2-5; possible D gene TRBD1, 5 bases. Germline CDR1 and CDR2: MNHEY and SMNVEV (reference sequence). The V and J ends lost 5 bases and 4 bases respectively, with 11 bases between them. The CDR3 totals 13 residues.

CDR3 sequence (DNA): TGCGCCAGCAGCCCACCTCCCGGGGGACCATACGAGCAGTACTTC. This codes for CASSPPPGGPYEQYF. The V gene is TRBV5-1, the J gene TRBJ2-7; possible D gene TRBD2, 6 bases. This CDR3 comprises 15 residues. The V end lost 4 bases, the J end lost 4 bases, and 18 bases lay between the germline ends. CDR1 and CDR2 (germline): SGHRS, YFSETQ.

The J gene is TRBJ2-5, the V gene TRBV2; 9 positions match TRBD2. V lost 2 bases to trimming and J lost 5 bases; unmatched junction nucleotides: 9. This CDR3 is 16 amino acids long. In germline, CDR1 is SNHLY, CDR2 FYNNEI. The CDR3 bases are TGTGCCAGCAGTGAATTGCGGGGGGGCCTCAGGGAGACCCAGTACTTC. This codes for CASSELRGGLRETQYF.

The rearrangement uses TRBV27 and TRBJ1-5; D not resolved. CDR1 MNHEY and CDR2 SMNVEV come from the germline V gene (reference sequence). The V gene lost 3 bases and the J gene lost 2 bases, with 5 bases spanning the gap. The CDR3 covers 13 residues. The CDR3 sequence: CASSLIGNQPQHF. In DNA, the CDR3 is TGTGCCAGCAGTTTGATAGGCAATCAGCCCCAGCATTTT.

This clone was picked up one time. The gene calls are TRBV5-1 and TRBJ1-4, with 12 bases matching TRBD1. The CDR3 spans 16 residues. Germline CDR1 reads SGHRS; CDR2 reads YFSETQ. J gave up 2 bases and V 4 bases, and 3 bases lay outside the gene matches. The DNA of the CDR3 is TGCGCCAGCAGCACCGGGACAGGGGGCACTAATGAAAAACTGTTTTTT. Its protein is CASSTGTGGTNEKLFF.

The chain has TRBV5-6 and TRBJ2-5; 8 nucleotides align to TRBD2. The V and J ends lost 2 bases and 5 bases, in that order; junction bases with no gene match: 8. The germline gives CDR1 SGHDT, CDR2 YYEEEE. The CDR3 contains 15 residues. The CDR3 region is CASSFLLAERETQYF. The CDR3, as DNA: TGTGCCAGCAGCTTTTTACTAGCGGAGCGGGAGACCCAGTACTTC.

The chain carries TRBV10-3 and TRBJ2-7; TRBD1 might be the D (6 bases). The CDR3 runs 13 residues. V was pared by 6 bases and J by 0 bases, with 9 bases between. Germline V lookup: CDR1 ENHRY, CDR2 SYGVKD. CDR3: CAIRMTGSYEQYF. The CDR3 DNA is TGTGCCATCAGGATGACAGGCTCCTACGAGCAGTACTTC.

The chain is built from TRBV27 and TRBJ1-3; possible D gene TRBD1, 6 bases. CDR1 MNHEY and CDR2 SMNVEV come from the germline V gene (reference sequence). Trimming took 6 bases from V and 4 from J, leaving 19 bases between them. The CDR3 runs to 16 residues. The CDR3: CASRGYQGPKGNTIYF. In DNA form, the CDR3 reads TGTGCCAGCAGGGGCTATCAGGGGCCGAAAGGAAACACCATATATTTT.

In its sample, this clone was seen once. The CDR3 is CASSDRGNPYF. In DNA form, the CDR3 reads TGTGCCAGCAGTGACAGGGGGAACCCATACTTC. V and J are TRBV6-1 and TRBJ2-7; TRBD1 agrees at 7 bases. Germline loops: CDR1 MNHNS, CDR2 SASEGT. J lost 13 bases, V lost 3 bases, and 6 bases had no gene match. This CDR3 has 11 residues.

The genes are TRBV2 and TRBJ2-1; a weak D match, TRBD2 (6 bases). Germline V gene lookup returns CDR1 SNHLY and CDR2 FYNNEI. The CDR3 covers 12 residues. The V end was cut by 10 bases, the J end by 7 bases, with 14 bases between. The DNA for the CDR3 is TGTGCCATCCAACTAGCAGGGAATGAGCAGTTCTTC. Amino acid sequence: CAIQLAGNEQFF.

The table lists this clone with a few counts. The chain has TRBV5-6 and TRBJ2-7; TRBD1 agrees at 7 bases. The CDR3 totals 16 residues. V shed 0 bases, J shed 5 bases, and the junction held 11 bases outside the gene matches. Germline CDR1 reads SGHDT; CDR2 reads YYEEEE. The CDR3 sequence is CASSLETGFGLDEQYF. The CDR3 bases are TGTGCCAGCAGCTTGGAGACAGGGTTTGGCCTCGACGAGCAGTACTTC.

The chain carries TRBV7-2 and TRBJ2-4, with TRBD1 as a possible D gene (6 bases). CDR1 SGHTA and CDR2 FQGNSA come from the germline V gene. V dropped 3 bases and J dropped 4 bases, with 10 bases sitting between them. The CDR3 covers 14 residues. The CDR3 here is CASSFRGSKNIQYF. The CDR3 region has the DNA TGTGCCAGCAGCTTCAGGGGCTCTAAAAACATTCAGTACTTC.

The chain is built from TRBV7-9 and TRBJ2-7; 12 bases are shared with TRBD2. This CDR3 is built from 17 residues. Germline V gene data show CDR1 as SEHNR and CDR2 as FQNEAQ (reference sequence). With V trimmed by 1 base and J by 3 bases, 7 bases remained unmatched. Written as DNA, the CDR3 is TGTGCCAGCAGCTTAGTACTAGCGGGGGGTTCCTACTACGAGCAGTACTTC. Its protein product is CASSLVLAGGSYYEQYF.

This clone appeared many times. The CDR3 sequence is CAWRTTGMIPGELFF. DNA for the CDR3: TGTGCCTGGAGAACTACGGGAATGATACCCGGGGAGCTGTTTTTT. V and J are TRBV30 and TRBJ2-2, with D tentatively TRBD2 (5 bases). Germline-derived CDR1 and CDR2 are GTSNPN and SVGIG (reference sequence). The V end was cut by 3 bases, the J end by 6 bases, with 17 bases between. The CDR3 is 15 residues long.